Below are 15 T cell receptor beta chains sequenced from a single sample in a study of blood T cell repertoires in COVID-19. Profiling relied on immunoSEQ multiplex PCR, and the TCRdb table lists in-frame clones only, not all of them. This table holds 300,000 or so clones, roughly 86% found once. Material for sequencing was PBMCs or T cells enriched from blood (not recorded which). The origin of the receptors is a woman between 50 and 59 years old who had been exposed to COVID-19.

The chain has TRBV5-1 and TRBJ1-2; 8 bases line up with TRBD1. The CDR3 extends over 16 amino acids. V was pared by 4 bases and J by 6 bases, with 14 bases of the junction left unmatched. The germline V gene encodes CDR1 SGHRS and CDR2 YFSETQ. The DNA for the CDR3 is TGCGCCAGCAGCACCCGGATTGGACAGGGTTCCCATGGCTACACCTTC. Protein product: CASSTRIGQGSHGYTF.

The chain combines TRBV3-1 (or the pseudogene TRBV3-2) with TRBJ2-2; D might be TRBD1 (7 bases). Trimming stripped 7 bases from V and 4 bases from J, with 10 bases between. The germline V gene has CDR1 LGHDT and CDR2 YNNKEL (reference sequence). CDR3 length: 13 residues. The CDR3 nucleotides are TGTGCCAGCAACAGGGGAGGCACCGGGGAGCTGTTTTTT. The encoded protein is CASNRGGTGELFF.

The chain uses TRBV18 and TRBJ1-6; D is possibly TRBD1 (5 bases). In germline, CDR1 is KGHSH, CDR2 LQKENI. The CDR3 is made up of 17 amino acids. Trimming removed 0 bases from V and 7 bases from J, with 16 bases in between. CDR3 bases: TGTGCCAGCTCACCACCGGTGGCAGGGCATGTAAATTCACCCCTCCACTTT. Translating gives CASSPPVAGHVNSPLHF. Full variable domain (missing parts from reference TRBV18 and TRBJ1-6): NAGVMQNPRHLVRRRGQEARLRCSPMKGHSHVYWYRQLPEEGLKFMVYLQKENIIDESGMPKERFSAEFPKEGPSILRIQQVVRGDSAAYFCASSPPVAGHVNSPLHFGNGTRLTVT.

The CDR3 region is CASSYSIGQIYGYTF. The CDR3 coding sequence is TGTGCCAGCAGTTACTCGATTGGACAGATCTATGGCTACACCTTC. This chain connects TRBV6-5 to TRBJ1-2; possibly TRBD1 for D (6 bases). Germline V gene lookup returns CDR1 MNHEY and CDR2 SVGAGI. The CDR3 is made up of 15 amino acids. Deletions cut 0 bases from V and 4 bases from J, with 12 bases between.

The chain uses TRBV19 and TRBJ2-2; D ambiguous. Per the germline V gene, CDR1 is LNHDA and CDR2 is SQIVND (reference sequence). The CDR3 runs 14 residues. V was pared by 5 bases and J by 0 bases, with 7 bases between. The CDR3 nucleotides are TGTGCCAGTAGTTTCAGGCCGAACACCGGGGAGCTGTTTTTT. Translation gives CASSFRPNTGELFF.

The CDR3: CASSYLTRGSGGYTF. The DNA of the CDR3 is TGTGCCAGCAGTTACCTCACGAGGGGGAGCGGTGGCTACACCTTC. The V call is TRBV6-5, the J call TRBJ1-2, with D possibly matching TRBD1 (6 bases). CDR1 and CDR2 (germline): MNHEY, SVGAGI. The CDR3 has 15 residues. V was cut by 2 bases and J by 7 bases, with 17 bases left in between.

The chain uses TRBV5-1 and TRBJ2-7; tentatively, D is TRBD1 (6 bases). The length of the CDR3 is 15 residues. The V end lost 0 bases, the J end lost 4 bases, and 14 bases lay between the germline ends. Per the germline V gene, CDR1 is SGHRS and CDR2 is YFSETQ. The CDR3 DNA is TGCGCCAGCAGCTTGGCCAGGGGTAGGGAGTACGAGCAGTACTTC. As protein: CASSLARGREYEQYF. Full variable domain (remainder filled in from reference TRBV5-1 and TRBJ2-7): KAGVTQTPRYLIKTRGQQVTLSCSPISGHRSVSWYQQTPGQGLQFLFEYFSETQRNKGNFPGRFSGRQFSNSRSEMNVSTLELGDSALYLCASSLARGREYEQYFGPGTRLTVT.

The genes are TRBV15 and TRBJ1-5; 7 positions match TRBD1. V shed 5 bases, J shed 7 bases, and the junction held 8 bases outside the gene matches. The germline V gene has CDR1 LNHNV and CDR2 YYDKDF (reference sequence). The CDR3 runs to 14 residues. Written as DNA, the CDR3 is TGTGCCACCAGCGGGTTGACAGGGAGCCAGCCCCAGCATTTT. Protein sequence: CATSGLTGSQPQHF.

The J gene is TRBJ2-7, the V gene TRBV28; TRBD1 is a possible D gene (9 bases). Trimming shortened V by 5 bases and J by 2 bases, and 22 bases separated the two germline ends. Germline values: CDR1 MDHEN, CDR2 SYDVKM. The CDR3 spans 17 residues. The CDR3 sequence: CASSLQRGTGTTYEQYF. The CDR3 nucleotides read TGTGCCAGCAGTCTCCAGCGGGGGACAGGGACAACCTACGAGCAGTACTTC.

The V call is TRBV28, the J call TRBJ2-7; no clear D. The length of the CDR3 is 13 residues. Trimming took off 4 bases at V and 0 bases at J, with 7 bases between the two ends. Germline V gene lookup returns CDR1 MDHEN and CDR2 SYDVKM. The CDR3 sequence is CASSYSRSYEQYF. DNA for the CDR3: TGTGCCAGCAGTTACAGCCGCTCCTACGAGCAGTACTTC.

This rearrangement joins TRBV27 to TRBJ2-7, with 7 bases aligning to TRBD1. Germline CDR1 is MNHEY and CDR2 is SMNVEV (reference sequence). V was clipped by 6 bases and J by 0 bases; unmatched bases: 11. The CDR3 spans 16 residues. The CDR3, as DNA: TGTGCCAGCAGAGATTTCCGGGACAGATTCTCCTACGAGCAGTACTTC. Amino acids: CASRDFRDRFSYEQYF.

Comment on this clone: Other DNA sequences from this sample encode an identical CDR3 as well. The chain employs TRBV5-1 and TRBJ1-2; TRBD1 aligns across 7 bases. The CDR3 totals 14 residues. The V gene's germline CDR1 is SGHRS and CDR2 YFSETQ. J lost 2 bases, V lost 3 bases, and 4 bases had no gene match. The CDR3 nucleotides read TGCGCCAGCAGCTCAGGGACAGTCAACTATGGCTACACCTTC. Protein product: CASSSGTVNYGYTF. The variable domain in full, completed from reference TRBV5-1 and TRBJ1-2, reads KAGVTQTPRYLIKTRGQQVTLSCSPISGHRSVSWYQQTPGQGLQFLFEYFSETQRNKGNFPGRFSGRQFSNSRSEMNVSTLELGDSALYLCASSSGTVNYGYTFGSGTRLTVV.

This clone appeared a single time. The V call is TRBV4-2, the J call TRBJ1-5; a possible D gene is TRBD1 (5 bases). Germline CDR1 and CDR2: LGHNA and YNFKEQ. This CDR3 has 16 amino acids. V was pared by 4 bases and J by 5 bases, with 18 bases between. CDR3 amino acids: CASSLQHGAEDQPQHF. The CDR3 DNA reads TGTGCCAGCAGCCTTCAGCATGGGGCAGAAGATCAGCCCCAGCATTTT.

This clone has a handful of counts. This chain links TRBV28 with TRBJ1-6, with D perhaps matching TRBD1 (5 bases). Germline CDR1 MDHEN, CDR2 SYDVKM. V was trimmed by 4 bases and J by 3 bases, leaving 13 bases between them. The CDR3 loop spans 16 amino acids. CDR3 in amino acids: CASSYPGPIYNSPLHF. For the CDR3, the DNA is TGTGCCAGCAGTTATCCAGGGCCCATCTATAATTCACCCCTCCACTTT.

This chain links TRBV28 with TRBJ2-5; possible D gene TRBD2, 6 bases. Germline V gene sequence: CDR1 MDHEN, CDR2 SYDVKM. The ends were cut back, 3 bases at V and 5 bases at J, with 16 bases in the middle. The CDR3 is 15 residues long. This CDR3 is CASSFLEGPRETQYF. As DNA, the CDR3 is TGTGCCAGCAGTTTCCTGGAGGGGCCCAGGGAGACCCAGTACTTC.